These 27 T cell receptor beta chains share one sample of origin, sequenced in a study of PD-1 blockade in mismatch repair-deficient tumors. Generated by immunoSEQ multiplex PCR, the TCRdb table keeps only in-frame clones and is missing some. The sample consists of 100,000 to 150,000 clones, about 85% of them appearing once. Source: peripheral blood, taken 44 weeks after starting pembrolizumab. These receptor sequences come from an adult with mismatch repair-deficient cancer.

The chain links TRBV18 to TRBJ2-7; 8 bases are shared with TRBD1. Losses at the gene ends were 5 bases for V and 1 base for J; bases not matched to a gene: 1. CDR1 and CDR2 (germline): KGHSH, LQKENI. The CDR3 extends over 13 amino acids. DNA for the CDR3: TGTGCCAGCTCAAGACAGGGGTCCTACGAGCAGTACTTC. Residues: CASSRQGSYEQYF.

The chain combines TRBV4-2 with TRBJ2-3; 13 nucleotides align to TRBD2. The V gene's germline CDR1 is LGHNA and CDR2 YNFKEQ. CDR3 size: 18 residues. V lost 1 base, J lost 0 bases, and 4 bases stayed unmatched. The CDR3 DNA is TGTGCCAGCAGCCAAGGTGGGACTAGCGGGACTAGCACAGATACGCAGTATTTT. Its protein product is CASSQGGTSGTSTDTQYF.

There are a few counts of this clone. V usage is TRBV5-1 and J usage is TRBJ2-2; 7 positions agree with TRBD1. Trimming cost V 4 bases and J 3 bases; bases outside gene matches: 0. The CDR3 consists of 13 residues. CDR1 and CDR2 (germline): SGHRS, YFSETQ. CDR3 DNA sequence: TGCGCCAGCAGCGACAGGGACACCGGGGAGCTGTTTTTT. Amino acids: CASSDRDTGELFF.

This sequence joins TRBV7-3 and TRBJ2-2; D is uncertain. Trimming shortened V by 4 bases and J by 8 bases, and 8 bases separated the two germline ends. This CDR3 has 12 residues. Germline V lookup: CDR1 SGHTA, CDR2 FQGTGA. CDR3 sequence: CASSYRAGELFF. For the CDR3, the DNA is TGTGCCAGCAGCTACCGTGCGGGGGAGCTGTTTTTT. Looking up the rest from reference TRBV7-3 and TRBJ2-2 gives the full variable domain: GAGVSQTPSNKVTEKGKYVELRCDPISGHTALYWYRQSLGQGPEFLIYFQGTGAADDSGLPNDRFFAVRPEGSVSTLKIQRTERGDSAVYLCASSYRAGELFFGEGSRLTVL.

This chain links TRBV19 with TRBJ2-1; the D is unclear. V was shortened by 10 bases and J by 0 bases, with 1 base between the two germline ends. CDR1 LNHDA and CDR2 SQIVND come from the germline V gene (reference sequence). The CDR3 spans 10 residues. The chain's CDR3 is CATSYNEQFF. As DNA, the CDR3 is TGTGCCACCTCCTACAATGAGCAGTTCTTC.

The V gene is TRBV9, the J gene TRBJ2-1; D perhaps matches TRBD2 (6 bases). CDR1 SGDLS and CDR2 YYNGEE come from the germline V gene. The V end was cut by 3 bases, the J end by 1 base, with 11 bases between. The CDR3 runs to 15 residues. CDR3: CASSASDHSYNEQFF. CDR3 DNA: TGTGCCAGCAGCGCTAGCGACCATTCCTACAATGAGCAGTTCTTC.

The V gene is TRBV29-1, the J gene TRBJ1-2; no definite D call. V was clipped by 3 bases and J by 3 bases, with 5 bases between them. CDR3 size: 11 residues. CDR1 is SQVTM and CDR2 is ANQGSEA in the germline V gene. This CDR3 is CSVDFHYGYTF. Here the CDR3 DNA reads TGCAGCGTTGATTTCCACTATGGCTACACCTTC.

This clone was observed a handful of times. The CDR3 region is CASSFSGTTWNSEQFF. CDR3 DNA sequence: TGTGCCAGCAGCTTCAGCGGGACAACGTGGAACAGTGAGCAGTTCTTC. This chain links TRBV5-6 with TRBJ2-1; perhaps TRBD2 as D (7 bases). The CDR3 length is 16 residues. Trimming removed 2 bases from V and 9 bases from J, with 21 bases in between. CDR1 and CDR2 (germline): SGHDT, YYEEEE.

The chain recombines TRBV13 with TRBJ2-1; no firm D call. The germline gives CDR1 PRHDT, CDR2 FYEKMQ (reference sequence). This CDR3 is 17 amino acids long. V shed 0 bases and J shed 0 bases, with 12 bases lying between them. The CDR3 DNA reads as TGTGCCAGCAGCTTAGGTGGTCAGGTGCGCTCCTACAATGAGCAGTTCTTC. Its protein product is CASSLGGQVRSYNEQFF.

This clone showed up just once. The CDR3 is CASSLDGESGNTIYF. The CDR3 DNA reads as TGTGCCAGCAGCTTAGATGGAGAATCTGGAAACACCATATATTTT. The chain uses TRBV11-3 and TRBJ1-3, with D unclear. The CDR3 runs to 15 residues. V was pared by 0 bases and J by 1 base, with 7 bases between. Germline V gives CDR1 SGHNT, CDR2 YENEEA.

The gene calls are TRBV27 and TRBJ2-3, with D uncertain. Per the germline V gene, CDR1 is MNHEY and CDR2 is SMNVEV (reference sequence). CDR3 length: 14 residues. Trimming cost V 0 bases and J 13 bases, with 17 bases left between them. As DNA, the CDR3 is TGTGCCAGCAGTTTATCGACGGCGACAAGTAATAAGTATTTT. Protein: CASSLSTATSNKYF.

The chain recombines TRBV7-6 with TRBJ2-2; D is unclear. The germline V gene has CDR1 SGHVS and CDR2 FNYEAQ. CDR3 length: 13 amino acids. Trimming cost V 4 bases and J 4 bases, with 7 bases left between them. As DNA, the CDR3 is TGTGCCAGCAGCTCTACCTCCACCGGGGAGCTGTTTTTT. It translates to CASSSTSTGELFF.

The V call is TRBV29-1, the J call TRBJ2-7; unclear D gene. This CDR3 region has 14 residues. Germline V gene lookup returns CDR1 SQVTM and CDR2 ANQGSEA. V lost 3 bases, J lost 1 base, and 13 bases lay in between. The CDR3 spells CSVEVLGMSYEQYF. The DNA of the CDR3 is TGCAGCGTTGAGGTACTGGGGATGTCCTACGAGCAGTACTTC.

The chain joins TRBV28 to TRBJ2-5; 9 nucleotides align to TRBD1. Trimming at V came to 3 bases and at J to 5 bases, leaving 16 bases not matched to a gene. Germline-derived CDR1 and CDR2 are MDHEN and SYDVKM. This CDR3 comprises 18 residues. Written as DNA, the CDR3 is TGTGCCAGCAGTTTTAGTTCCACTGAACAGGGGGCGGCGGAGACCCAGTACTTC. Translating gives CASSFSSTEQGAAETQYF. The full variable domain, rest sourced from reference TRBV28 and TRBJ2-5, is DVKVTQSSRYLVKRTGEKVFLECVQDMDHENMFWYRQDPGLGLRLIYFSYDVKMKEKGDIPEGYSVSREKKERFSLILESASTNQTSMYLCASSFSSTEQGAAETQYFGPGTRLLVL.

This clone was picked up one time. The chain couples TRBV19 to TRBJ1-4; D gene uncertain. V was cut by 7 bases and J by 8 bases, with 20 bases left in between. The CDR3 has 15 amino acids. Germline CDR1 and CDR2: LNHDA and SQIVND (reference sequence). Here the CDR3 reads CASMDLYGDGEKLFF. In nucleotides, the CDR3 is TGTGCCAGTATGGATCTATATGGGGATGGAGAAAAACTGTTTTTT.

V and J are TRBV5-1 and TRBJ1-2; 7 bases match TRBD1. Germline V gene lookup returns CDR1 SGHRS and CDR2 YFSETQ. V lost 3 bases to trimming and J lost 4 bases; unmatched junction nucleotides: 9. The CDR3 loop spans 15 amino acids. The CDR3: CASSYGPGQIYGYTF. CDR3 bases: TGCGCCAGCAGCTACGGGCCGGGACAGATCTATGGCTACACCTTC.

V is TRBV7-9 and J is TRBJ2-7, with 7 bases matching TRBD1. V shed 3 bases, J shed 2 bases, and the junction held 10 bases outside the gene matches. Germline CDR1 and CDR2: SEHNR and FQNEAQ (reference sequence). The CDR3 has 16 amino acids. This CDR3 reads CASSFSTLTGPYEQYF. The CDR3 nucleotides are TGTGCCAGCAGCTTCTCGACCCTGACAGGGCCCTACGAGCAGTACTTC.

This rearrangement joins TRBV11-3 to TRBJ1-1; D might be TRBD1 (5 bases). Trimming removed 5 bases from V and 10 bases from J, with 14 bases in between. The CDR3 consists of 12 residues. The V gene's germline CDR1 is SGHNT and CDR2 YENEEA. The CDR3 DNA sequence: TGTGCCAGCAGCCCCGAGGGGCTAGGAGCTTTCTTT. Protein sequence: CASSPEGLGAFF.

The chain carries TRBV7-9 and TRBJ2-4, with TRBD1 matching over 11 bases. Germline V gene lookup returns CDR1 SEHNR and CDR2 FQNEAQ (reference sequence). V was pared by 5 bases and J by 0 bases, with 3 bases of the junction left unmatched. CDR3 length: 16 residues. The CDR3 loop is CASSMDRGLAKNIQYF. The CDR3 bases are TGTGCCAGCAGCATGGACAGGGGGCTAGCCAAAAACATTCAGTACTTC.

In nucleotides, the CDR3 is TGCGCCAGCAGCTTGTCACGGTACACAGATACGCAGTATTTT. This translates into CASSLSRYTDTQYF. The rearrangement uses TRBV5-1 and TRBJ2-3; D is undetermined. The V end was cut by 1 base, the J end by 2 bases, with 8 bases between. Germline values: CDR1 SGHRS, CDR2 YFSETQ. CDR3 length: 14 amino acids.

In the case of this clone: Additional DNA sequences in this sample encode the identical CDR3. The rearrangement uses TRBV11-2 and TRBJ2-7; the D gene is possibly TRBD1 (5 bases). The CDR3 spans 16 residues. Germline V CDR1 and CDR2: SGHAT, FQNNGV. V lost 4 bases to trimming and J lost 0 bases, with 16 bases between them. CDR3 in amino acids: CASSSQLGASSYEQYF. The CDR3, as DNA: TGTGCCAGCAGCTCCCAATTAGGGGCTAGCTCCTACGAGCAGTACTTC.

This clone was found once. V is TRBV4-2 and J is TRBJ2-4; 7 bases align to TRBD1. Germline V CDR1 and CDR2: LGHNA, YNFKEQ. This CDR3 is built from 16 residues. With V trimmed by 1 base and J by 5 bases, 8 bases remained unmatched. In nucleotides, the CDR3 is TGTGCCAGCAGCCAAGGAGACAGGGTCGGACAAAACATTCAGTACTTC. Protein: CASSQGDRVGQNIQYF.

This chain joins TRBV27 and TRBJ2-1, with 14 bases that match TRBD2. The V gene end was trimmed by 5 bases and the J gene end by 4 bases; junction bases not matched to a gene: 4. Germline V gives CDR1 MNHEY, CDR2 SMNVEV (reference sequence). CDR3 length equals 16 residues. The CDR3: CASSRGLAGVYNEQFF. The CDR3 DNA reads TGTGCCAGCAGTAGGGGACTAGCGGGAGTTTACAATGAGCAGTTCTTC.

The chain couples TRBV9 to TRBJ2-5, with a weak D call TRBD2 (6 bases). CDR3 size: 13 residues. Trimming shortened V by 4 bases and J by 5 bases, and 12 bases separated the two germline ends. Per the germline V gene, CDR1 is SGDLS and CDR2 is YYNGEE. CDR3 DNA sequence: TGTGCCAGCAGCCCCGGAGGGCCGGAGACCCAGTACTTC. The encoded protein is CASSPGGPETQYF.

CDR3 nucleotides: TGTGCCACCAGCAGGACCAAACAGGGATCCCAGCCCCAGCATTTT. Its protein is CATSRTKQGSQPQHF. The chain is built from TRBV15 and TRBJ1-5, with D maybe TRBD1 (6 bases). V gave up 3 bases and J gave up 7 bases, with 16 bases separating them. In germline, CDR1 is LNHNV, CDR2 YYDKDF (reference sequence). This CDR3 is 15 amino acids long.

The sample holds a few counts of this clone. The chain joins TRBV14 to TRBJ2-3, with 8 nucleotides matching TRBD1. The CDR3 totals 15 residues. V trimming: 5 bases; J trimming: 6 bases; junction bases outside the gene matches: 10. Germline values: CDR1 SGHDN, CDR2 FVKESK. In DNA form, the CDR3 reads TGTGCCAGCAGCTACAGGGGGGAAGTAACGGATACGCAGTATTTT. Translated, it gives CASSYRGEVTDTQYF.

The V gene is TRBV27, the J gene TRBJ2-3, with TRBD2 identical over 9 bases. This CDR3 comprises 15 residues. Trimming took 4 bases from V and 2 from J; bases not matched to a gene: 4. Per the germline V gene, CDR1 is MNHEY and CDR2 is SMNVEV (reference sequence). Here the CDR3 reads CASSYLAGFTDTQYF. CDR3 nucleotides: TGTGCCAGCAGTTACCTAGCGGGGTTCACAGATACGCAGTATTTT.